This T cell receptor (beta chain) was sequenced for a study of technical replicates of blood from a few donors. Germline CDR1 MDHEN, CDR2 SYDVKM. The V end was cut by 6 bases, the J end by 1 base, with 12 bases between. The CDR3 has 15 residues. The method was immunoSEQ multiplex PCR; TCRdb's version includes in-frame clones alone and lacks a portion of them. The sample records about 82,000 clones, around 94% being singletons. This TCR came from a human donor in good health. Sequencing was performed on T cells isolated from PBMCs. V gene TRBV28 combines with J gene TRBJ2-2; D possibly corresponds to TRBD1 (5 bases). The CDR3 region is CASRSSTENTGELFF. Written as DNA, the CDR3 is TGTGCCAGCAGGTCTTCGACAGAGAACACCGGGGAGCTGTTTTTT.